Listed below are T cell receptor beta chains from one sample, sequenced in a study of blood T cells in healthy people across ages. TCRdb fed the 5' RACE reads into MiXCR, producing one record per CDR3 protein. The table records 550,000 to 750,000 distinct CDR3 sequences, approximately 21% of them present only once. Material: blood. Every receptor here comes from a man in his 70s in good health. Both conserved end residues are part of each CDR3. The D gene is left open where the match is weak. Clone size is stated in some rows and not others, as once, few, many or a class when expanded.

v_call	j_call	d_call	clone_size	cdr3_nt	cdr3_aa
TRBV29-1	TRBJ2-7	.	many	TGCAGCGTACGCTTGGACAGCTCCTACGAGCAGTACTTC	CSVRLDSSYEQYF
TRBV6-1	TRBJ1-5	TRBD1	once	TGTGCCAGCAGTGCGGGACAGTTCAATCAGCCCCAGCATTTT	CASSAGQFNQPQHF
TRBV5-1	TRBJ2-1	TRBD1	.	TGCGCCAGCCAACGGGACAGCTCCTACAATGAGCAGTTCTTC	CASQRDSSYNEQFF
TRBV3-1	TRBJ1-5	.	.	TGTGCCAGCAGACCAATTGGGAGGGTGGGACAGCCCCAGCATTTT	CASRPIGRVGQPQHF
TRBV6-1	TRBJ2-4	.	.	TGTGCCAGCAGTGATCTAACTCAAGAGTTAGCCAAAAACATTCAGTACTTC	CASSDLTQELAKNIQYF
TRBV27	TRBJ2-7	TRBD1	many	TGTGCCAGCAGTTTTTATAAGACAGGGGCCTACGAGCAGTACTTC	CASSFYKTGAYEQYF
TRBV20-1	TRBJ2-3	TRBD2	few	TGCAGTGCTAGAGTGGCTAGCGGGAGTGATACGCAGTATTTT	CSARVASGSDTQYF
TRBV5-1	TRBJ2-1	TRBD2	few	TGCGCCAGCAGCTCCCTCCTTGCGGGGGGCTTGAGTGAGCAGTTCTTC	CASSSLLAGGLSEQFF
TRBV5-1	TRBJ2-2	TRBD2	.	TGCGCCAGCAGCTTGGAGCTAGCGGGTTACACCGGGGAGCTGTTTTTT	CASSLELAGYTGELFF
TRBV7-2	TRBJ1-3	.	.	TGTGCCAGCAGCCTACAGGCGGCCTCTGGAAACACCATATATTTT	CASSLQAASGNTIYF
TRBV9	TRBJ1-4	.	.	TGTGCCAGCAGCGTAGGTGGGGGGAGACACCTTGGAGAAAAACTGTTTTTT	CASSVGGGRHLGEKLFF
TRBV29-1	TRBJ2-5	.	many	TGCAGCGTAGGACTGGACCGGAAAGAGACCCAGTACTTC	CSVGLDRKETQYF
TRBV20-1	TRBJ2-3	TRBD2	.	TGCAGTGCTAGAATACCGGGACTAGCTAGGGATACGCAGTATTTT	CSARIPGLARDTQYF
TRBV6-4	TRBJ2-1	.	few	TGTGCCAGCCCTCCCGGGCGGGACAATGAGCAGTTCTTC	CASPPGRDNEQFF
TRBV7-2	TRBJ2-1	TRBD2	.	TGTGCCAGCAGCTTAGGTTTTGCGGGACTAGCGGTTTCCTACAATGAGCAGTTCTTC	CASSLGFAGLAVSYNEQFF
TRBV7-9	TRBJ2-7	TRBD2	few	TGTGCCAGCAGCTTCGCTAGCGGAACCTACGAGCAGTACTTC	CASSFASGTYEQYF
TRBV7-8	TRBJ2-3	.	.	TGTGCCAGCAGCTTAGCGCGAGACCAGGAATATAGCACAGATACGCAGTATTTT	CASSLARDQEYSTDTQYF
TRBV10-3	TRBJ1-2	.	few	TGTGCCATCAGTGGGATGGACAGTAGCAAGTTTTATGGCTACACCTTC	CAISGMDSSKFYGYTF
TRBV9	TRBJ1-4	.	few	TGTGCCAGCAGCGTAGACGCGGCTATGACTAATGAAAAACTGTTTTTT	CASSVDAAMTNEKLFF
TRBV9	TRBJ2-2	.	.	TGTGCCAGCAGCGTAGCCCAAGGGGGTGGGACCGGGGAGCTGTTTTTT	CASSVAQGGGTGELFF
TRBV6-2/TRBV6-3	TRBJ2-2	TRBD2	.	TGTGCCAGCAGTTACTCGACCGTTAGCGGGAATGGGGAGCTGTTTTTT	CASSYSTVSGNGELFF
TRBV29-1	TRBJ1-1	.	.	TGCAGCGTTGAGCCAGGCACGGTTGAAGCTTTCTTT	CSVEPGTVEAFF
TRBV5-5	TRBJ1-2	.	few	TGTGCCAGCAGCTTGGCAGGGGAATATGGCTACACCTTC	CASSLAGEYGYTF
TRBV28	TRBJ2-1	.	.	TGTGCCAGCACTGGCAGGGGAGTTTGGAATGAGCGGTTCTTC	CASTGRGVWNERFF
TRBV30	TRBJ2-7	.	.	TGTGCCTGGAGTACTGGGTTCGAACAGAAGCAGTACTTC	CAWSTGFEQKQYF
TRBV6-2/TRBV6-3	TRBJ2-1	TRBD2	many	TGTGCCAGCAGTCCTATAGCGGGAGCTGAGCAGTTCTTC	CASSPIAGAEQFF
TRBV28	TRBJ2-7	TRBD1	.	TGTGCCAGCAGTGATGACAGGGCAATCGCCTACGAGCAGTACTTC	CASSDDRAIAYEQYF
TRBV7-3	TRBJ1-6	TRBD1	.	TGTGCCAGCAGCTCCACCGGACAGGTCCAGTCACCCCTCCACTTT	CASSSTGQVQSPLHF
TRBV7-9	TRBJ2-1	TRBD1	.	TGTGCCAGCAGCGTGCGGACAGGGCCCTACAATGAGCAGTTCTTC	CASSVRTGPYNEQFF
TRBV28	TRBJ1-3	TRBD1	.	TGTGCCAGCAGTTTCGTCAGGGGGCCTAGAAACACCATATATTTT	CASSFVRGPRNTIYF
TRBV5-1	TRBJ2-7	TRBD2	few	TGCGCCAGCAGGTCGGGCGGAAGACTAGCGGGAGTATTTTTCGGTGGGTACGAGCAGTACTTC	CASRSGGRLAGVFFGGYEQYF
TRBV20-1	TRBJ1-2	.	.	TGCAGTGCTAGAGATCATTCCTATGGCTACACCTTC	CSARDHSYGYTF
TRBV29-1	TRBJ2-3	TRBD2	.	TGCAGCGTTGGTCGGGGGGGCACAGATACGCAGTATTTT	CSVGRGGTDTQYF
TRBV28	TRBJ2-7	TRBD2	.	TGTGCCAGTTCGTCCCGGGGGATAGCGGGCCAGCGCCTCTACGAGCAGTACTTC	CASSSRGIAGQRLYEQYF
TRBV6-5	TRBJ2-7	TRBD1	.	TGTGCCAGCAGTTACGTTGGACAGGACTCCTACGAGCAGTACTTC	CASSYVGQDSYEQYF
TRBV10-3	TRBJ2-1	.	few	TGTGCCATCAGTGGTAATGCCAATGAGCAGTTCTTC	CAISGNANEQFF
TRBV12-3/TRBV12-4	TRBJ1-2	.	.	TGTGCCAGCAGAGGAGGTGGAGGCCTTGGCTATGGCTACACCTTC	CASRGGGGLGYGYTF
TRBV6-1	TRBJ2-5	.	few	TGTGCCAGCAGTGAAAGTCTGAAGAGAGAGACCCAGTACTTC	CASSESLKRETQYF
TRBV6-1	TRBJ2-3	.	.	TGTGCCAGCAGTGACCCTTCTTATACGCAGTATTTT	CASSDPSYTQYF
TRBV15	TRBJ2-5	.	many	TGTGCCCCGCCGTGTGACTCGCAGTACTTC	CAPPCDSQYF
TRBV5-4	TRBJ2-1	TRBD2	once	TGTGCCACCAACCGACCAGCGGGAGGGAGTCTTTCTTACAATGAGCAGTTCTTC	CATNRPAGGSLSYNEQFF
TRBV3-1	TRBJ2-7	TRBD1	.	TGTGCCAGCAGCCAGGCCGACAGGGGACACGAGCAGTACTTC	CASSQADRGHEQYF
TRBV24-1	TRBJ2-3	.	.	TGTGCCACCGGCAAAGGGGGTGCTACAGATACGCAGTATTTT	CATGKGGATDTQYF
TRBV29-1	TRBJ2-7	TRBD1	.	TGCAGCGTTGAAAGACAGGGTAAGGACGAGCAGTACTTC	CSVERQGKDEQYF